Detailed here is one T cell receptor (beta chain). The CDR3 covers 16 residues. The V gene end was trimmed by 1 base and the J gene end by 4 bases; junction bases not matched to a gene: 6. Germline CDR1 reads SGHNT; CDR2 reads YENEEA. The sample comes from a study of blood T cell repertoires in COVID-19. Study at large: COVID-19 samples, acute and convalescent, were from the United States, Italy and Spain.

The table came from immunoSEQ multiplex PCR; TCRdb's copy has only in-frame clones and leaves some out. Of about 170,000 clones in the sample, about 90% were seen once. The clonotype was recovered from a human donor with acute COVID-19. The donor label of this sample is uncertain. Specimen: PBMCs or T cells enriched from blood (not recorded which). The gene calls are TRBV11-3 and TRBJ2-3; 9 positions agree with TRBD2. The CDR3 here is CASSLGWRGGPDTQYF. CDR3 bases: TGTGCCAGCAGCTTAGGATGGCGGGGGGGCCCAGATACGCAGTATTTT.